One sample yielded the 27 T cell receptor beta chains listed below, sequenced in a study of blood T cell repertoires in COVID-19. Some clones are missing from TCRdb's copy, which holds only in-frame ones; the method was immunoSEQ multiplex PCR. The sample carries some 93,000 clones, approximately 89% recorded once. Sequencing was carried out using peripheral blood. All receptors derive from a man in his forties or fifties with acute or convalescent COVID-19.

The chain is built from TRBV6-1 and TRBJ2-7; D unclear. The length of the CDR3 is 10 residues. V was clipped by 2 bases and J by 13 bases, with 9 bases between them. Germline V CDR1 and CDR2: MNHNS, SASEGT. CDR3 DNA sequence: TGTGCCAGCAGTGAATATGTGACTTACTTC. It is translated as CASSEYVTYF.

This rearrangement joins TRBV5-5 to TRBJ1-1, with D hard to call. This CDR3 region has 11 residues. Germline assignment: CDR1 SGHKS and CDR2 YYEKEE (reference sequence). V was cut by 1 base and J by 5 bases, with 3 bases left in between. This CDR3 reads CASSLRTEAFF. The CDR3 nucleotides read TGTGCCAGCAGCTTGCGTACTGAAGCTTTCTTT.

The chain links TRBV3-1 (or the pseudogene TRBV3-2) to TRBJ2-2, with TRBD2 matching 7 bases. V lost 3 bases, J lost 1 base, and 11 bases stayed unmatched. This CDR3 is 18 amino acids long. Germline lookup yields CDR1 LGHDT and CDR2 YNNKEL (reference sequence). CDR3 DNA sequence: TGTGCCAGCAGCCAGGAATCCCTAGCGGTAAAGAACACCGGGGAGCTGTTTTTT. It specifies CASSQESLAVKNTGELFF.

The chain recombines TRBV4-1 with TRBJ1-2; D ambiguous. CDR3 length equals 14 residues. Trimming removed 2 bases from V and 3 bases from J, with 10 bases in between. Per germline, CDR1 MGHRA and CDR2 YSYEKL. The CDR3 spells CASSQPWQDYGYTF. The CDR3 nucleotides read TGCGCCAGCAGCCAACCATGGCAGGACTATGGCTACACCTTC.

V and J are TRBV11-3 and TRBJ2-1; possibly TRBD1 for D (6 bases). Germline V gene lookup returns CDR1 SGHNT and CDR2 YENEEA. V gave up 4 bases and J gave up 0 bases, with 13 bases separating them. This CDR3 comprises 16 residues. The CDR3 region is CASSSVGGPSYNEQFF. The CDR3 coding sequence is TGTGCCAGCAGCTCGGTAGGGGGTCCCTCCTACAATGAGCAGTTCTTC.

The genes are TRBV11-3 and TRBJ2-6, with 7 bases fitting TRBD1. V gave up 6 bases and J gave up 4 bases; unmatched junction bases: 6. The CDR3 loop spans 15 amino acids. The germline V gene has CDR1 SGHNT and CDR2 YENEEA. CDR3 sequence (DNA): TGTGCCAGCAGTCCGACAGGGCTCGGGGCCAACGTCCTGACTTTC. Protein product: CASSPTGLGANVLTF.

V and J are TRBV19 and TRBJ2-7; D is ambiguous. V lost 5 bases and J 3 bases, leaving 20 bases between the germline ends. The CDR3 runs 16 residues. In germline, CDR1 is LNHDA, CDR2 SQIVND (reference sequence). This CDR3 reads CASSDSTAQGGYEQYF. The CDR3 DNA follows: TGTGCCAGTAGTGACTCTACGGCGCAAGGTGGCTACGAGCAGTACTTC.

A single count supports this clone. This chain joins TRBV7-2 and TRBJ2-5; D not certain. The CDR3 totals 13 residues. In germline, CDR1 is SGHTA, CDR2 FQGNSA. The V and J ends lost 6 bases and 5 bases respectively, with 13 bases between them. CDR3 amino acids: CASSFIGSETQYF. The CDR3 region has the DNA TGTGCCAGCAGTTTTATCGGGTCTGAGACCCAGTACTTC.

This clone was seen a few times. One end of the junction is discordant with germline, which a read error may explain. The genes are TRBV7-7 and TRBJ2-7; 8 nucleotides agree with TRBD1. Germline CDR1 and CDR2: SSHAT and FNYEAQ (reference sequence). The CDR3 covers 14 residues. The DNA of the CDR3 is TGTGCTAGCAGCCGAGGCGGACAGGGAGACGAGCAGTACTTC. It codes for CASSRGGQGDEQYF.

In DNA, the CDR3 is TGCGCCAGCAGCCAAGATAGGGCTAGCGGGAGAGGGAGAGAGACCCAGTACTTC. It is translated as CASSQDRASGRGRETQYF. The chain joins TRBV4-1 to TRBJ2-5; 10 bases align to TRBD2. The CDR3 extends over 18 amino acids. J was trimmed by 4 bases and V by 0 bases; bases with no gene match: 11. Germline loops: CDR1 MGHRA, CDR2 YSYEKL.

This sequence joins TRBV6-5 and TRBJ2-4; maybe TRBD2 (6 bases). The ends were cut back, 7 bases at V and 7 bases at J, with 17 bases in the middle. Per germline, CDR1 MNHEY and CDR2 SVGAGI. The length of the CDR3 is 14 residues. The CDR3 nucleotides are TGTGCCAGCACCATGGGGGGAGTTAAGAACATTCAGTACTTC. Translated: CASTMGGVKNIQYF.

The V call is TRBV5-1, the J call TRBJ2-7; 7 bases align to TRBD1. Germline V lookup: CDR1 SGHRS, CDR2 YFSETQ. V lost 4 bases, J lost 6 bases, and 13 bases stayed unmatched. CDR3 length equals 15 residues. The CDR3 reads CASSTPPYTGAEQYF. CDR3 in DNA: TGCGCCAGCAGCACCCCACCCTACACAGGGGCCGAGCAGTACTTC.

CDR3 sequence reads: CASSPDWEREVRYNEQFF. The CDR3 DNA follows: TGTGCCAGCAGCCCAGACTGGGAGCGGGAGGTTAGATACAATGAGCAGTTCTTC. This chain connects TRBV4-2 to TRBJ2-1, with 9 bases aligning to TRBD2. Germline V CDR1 and CDR2: LGHNA, YNFKEQ. The junction had 14 bases not matched to a gene; V was cut back by 4 bases and J by 4 bases. This CDR3 has 18 residues.

The rearrangement joins TRBV6-5 to TRBJ1-2, with TRBD1 matching 9 bases. CDR1 is MNHEY, CDR2 SVGAGI, per germline. The CDR3 extends over 14 amino acids. V dropped 7 bases and J dropped 5; count of bases not matched to a gene: 8. The CDR3 spells CASTTGGAGYGYTF. In nucleotides, the CDR3 is TGTGCCAGCACTACAGGGGGCGCAGGATATGGCTACACCTTC.

The chain uses TRBV19 and TRBJ1-2; weak D call: TRBD1 (5 bases). The CDR3 sequence is 15 residues long. The germline V gene encodes CDR1 LNHDA and CDR2 SQIVND (reference sequence). V lost 5 bases, J lost 4 bases, and 17 bases lay in between. Here the CDR3 DNA reads TGTGCCAGTAGTGCGACAGCTACCTCTTCCTATGGCTACACCTTC. This encodes CASSATATSSYGYTF.

In this sample, this clone turned up once. The chain couples TRBV18 to TRBJ1-1; D is undetermined. Germline V gene data show CDR1 as KGHSH and CDR2 as LQKENI. V was trimmed by 2 bases and J by 1 base, leaving 8 bases between them. This CDR3 is 14 amino acids long. The CDR3 protein is CASSPDTRNTEAFF. CDR3 in DNA: TGTGCCAGCTCACCAGACACGAGGAACACTGAAGCTTTCTTT.

The V call is TRBV4-2, the J call TRBJ2-2; the match to TRBD2 covers 12 bases. The CDR3 is made up of 16 amino acids. The trim removed 4 bases at V and 1 base at J, leaving 1 base unmatched. Germline values: CDR1 LGHNA, CDR2 YNFKEQ. CDR3: CASSPTSGRNTGELFF. The CDR3 DNA follows: TGTGCCAGCAGCCCGACTAGCGGGAGGAACACCGGGGAGCTGTTTTTT.

The V gene is TRBV11-2, the J gene TRBJ1-3, with D hard to call. The CDR3 totals 15 residues. Germline CDR1 reads SGHAT; CDR2 reads FQNNGV. Between the trimmed V and J ends, which lost 1 base and 4 bases, there was a span of 11 bases. This CDR3 reads CASSLGFGYGNTIYF. The CDR3 nucleotides are TGTGCCAGCAGCTTAGGCTTCGGGTACGGAAACACCATATATTTT.

This sequence joins TRBV6-5 and TRBJ2-2, with 8 bases matching TRBD2. The CDR3 has 15 amino acids. From germline, CDR1 is MNHEY and CDR2 SVGAGI. V trimming: 2 bases; J trimming: 7 bases; junction bases outside the gene matches: 6. The CDR3 loop reads CASSYLAGLVGELFF. CDR3 coding DNA: TGTGCCAGCAGTTACCTAGCGGGTTTGGTCGGGGAGCTGTTTTTT.

This chain links TRBV6-5 with TRBJ1-2; D call uncertain. Germline-derived CDR1 and CDR2 are MNHEY and SVGAGI. The V end lost 9 bases, the J end lost 4 bases, and 9 bases lay between the germline ends. CDR3 length: 11 residues. CDR3 protein: CASSEVYGYTF. The CDR3 DNA sequence: TGTGCCAGTAGCGAGGTCTATGGCTACACCTTC.

The chain is built from TRBV19 and TRBJ2-1; TRBD2 agrees at 10 bases. Looked up from germline, CDR1 is LNHDA and CDR2 is SQIVND (reference sequence). This CDR3 comprises 18 residues. V lost 4 bases and J lost 5; bases outside the gene matches: 14. As DNA, the CDR3 is TGTGCCAGTAGTAACCCGCGCGCTCGAGCGGGAGGGCACAATGAGCAGTTCTTC. Translation gives CASSNPRARAGGHNEQFF.

J is TRBJ2-4 and V is TRBV12-3 or TRBV12-4; 7 bases fit TRBD1. V shed 6 bases and J 8 bases; nucleotides not matched to a gene: 7. The CDR3 totals 13 residues. In DNA, the CDR3 is TGTGCCAGCAGGAACAGGGGCCGGGACATTCAGTACTTC. This sequence encodes CASRNRGRDIQYF.

The chain recombines TRBV11-3 with TRBJ2-1; a possible D gene is TRBD2 (5 bases). Germline V gene sequence: CDR1 SGHNT, CDR2 YENEEA. CDR3 size: 13 residues. Trimming removed 4 bases at V and 11 bases at J, with 15 bases between. The CDR3 here is CASSSTAANKQFF. CDR3 coding DNA: TGTGCCAGCAGCTCTACAGCGGCCAACAAGCAGTTCTTC.

The gene calls are TRBV18 and TRBJ1-2, with a weak D call TRBD1 (5 bases). V was trimmed by 5 bases and J by 7 bases, leaving 11 bases between them. Per the germline V gene, CDR1 is KGHSH and CDR2 is LQKENI. This CDR3 spans 12 amino acids. CDR3 loop: CASSDIGGGYTF. CDR3 in DNA: TGTGCCAGCTCAGACATCGGGGGTGGCTACACCTTC. Drawing the rest from reference TRBV18 and TRBJ1-2, the complete variable domain is NAGVMQNPRHLVRRRGQEARLRCSPMKGHSHVYWYRQLPEEGLKFMVYLQKENIIDESGMPKERFSAEFPKEGPSILRIQQVVRGDSAAYFCASSDIGGGYTFGSGTRLTVV.

The genes are TRBV7-6 and TRBJ2-1; 7 bases map to TRBD2. Germline lookup yields CDR1 SGHVS and CDR2 FNYEAQ. The CDR3 contains 14 residues. The J segment lost 7 bases and the V segment lost 6 bases, leaving 9 bases of the junction unmatched. CDR3 coding DNA: TGTGCCAGCAGAGGGCTAGCGGTTTCGAATGAGCAGTTCTTC. As protein: CASRGLAVSNEQFF.

The chain uses TRBV27 and TRBJ2-7, with no clear D. This CDR3 comprises 14 residues. V shed 2 bases and J shed 2 bases, with 10 bases lying between them. In germline, CDR1 is MNHEY, CDR2 SMNVEV (reference sequence). This CDR3 is CASSLGPRTYEQYF. The CDR3 nucleotides read TGTGCCAGCAGTTTAGGTCCGAGAACCTACGAGCAGTACTTC.

The table lists this clone with a count of one. This chain links TRBV6-1 with TRBJ1-2; D perhaps matches TRBD1 (5 bases). With 2 bases removed from V and 8 bases from J, the gap between germline ends came to 15 bases. The CDR3 consists of 14 residues. The germline CDR1 and CDR2 sequences are MNHNS and SASEGT. The CDR3 DNA follows: TGTGCCAGCAGTGAAAACGCCCAGGGTAGGGGCTACACCTTC. This encodes CASSENAQGRGYTF.